One and the same sample provided the 26 T cell receptor beta chains below, sequenced in a study of blood T cell repertoires in COVID-19. Using immunoSEQ multiplex PCR, the repertoire was profiled, and TCRdb retains in-frame clones only, with some absent. The table includes roughly 210,000 clones, around four fifths detected once. Sequences were obtained from peripheral blood. Every receptor here comes from an elderly woman with COVID-19, enrolled during active disease.

The genes are TRBV5-1 and TRBJ1-4; tentatively, D is TRBD1 (6 bases). V gave up 0 bases and J gave up 5 bases, with 8 bases separating them. Germline V gene sequence: CDR1 SGHRS, CDR2 YFSETQ. This CDR3 has 14 amino acids. In DNA form, the CDR3 reads TGCGCCAGCAGCTTGGAGGGGGAAAATGAAAAACTGTTTTTT. Its translation: CASSLEGENEKLFF.

A single count supports this clone. The J gene is TRBJ2-1, the V gene TRBV10-1, with D perhaps TRBD2 (5 bases). Germline V gene lookup returns CDR1 WNHNN and CDR2 SYGVQD (reference sequence). V lost 1 base to trimming and J lost 7 bases, with 11 bases between them. The CDR3 length is 14 residues. CDR3 sequence reads: CASSELRVENEQFF. CDR3 DNA sequence: TGCGCCAGCAGTGAGTTGCGGGTGGAGAATGAGCAGTTCTTC.

This chain joins TRBV28 and TRBJ2-5; 10 bases are shared with TRBD2. This CDR3 has 12 residues. The ends lost 3 bases at V and 11 bases at J; junction bases unmatched: 3. The germline CDR1 and CDR2 sequences are MDHEN and SYDVKM. CDR3 sequence reads: CASSLVAGGQYF. For the CDR3, the DNA is TGTGCCAGCAGTTTGGTAGCGGGGGGACAGTACTTC.

This sequence joins TRBV11-2 and TRBJ2-7; D is possibly TRBD1 (6 bases). The germline gives CDR1 SGHAT, CDR2 FQNNGV. This CDR3 is built from 15 residues. With 4 bases removed from V and 2 bases from J, the gap between germline ends came to 15 bases. CDR3: CASSSDRSGAYEQYF. CDR3 bases: TGTGCCAGCAGCTCCGACAGGAGTGGAGCCTACGAGCAGTACTTC. Together with reference TRBV11-2 and TRBJ2-7, the CDR3 gives the full variable domain: EAGVAQSPRYKIIEKRQSVAFWCNPISGHATLYWYQQILGQGPKLLIQFQNNGVVDDSQLPKDRFSAERLKGVDSTLKIQPAKLEDSAVYLCASSSDRSGAYEQYFGPGTRLTVT.

This rearrangement joins TRBV19 to TRBJ1-1; 8 bases match TRBD1. The length of the CDR3 is 12 residues. Germline V lookup: CDR1 LNHDA, CDR2 SQIVND (reference sequence). V lost 7 bases and J lost 11; bases outside the gene matches: 9. The CDR3 loop reads CASTWTGMDAFF. CDR3 coding DNA: TGTGCCAGTACTTGGACAGGGATGGATGCTTTCTTT.

The chain carries TRBV7-9 and TRBJ2-3, with 11 bases fitting TRBD2. The CDR3 has 16 residues. Germline V gene data show CDR1 as SEHNR and CDR2 as FQNEAQ (reference sequence). J was trimmed by 6 bases and V by 2 bases; bases with no gene match: 7. The CDR3 coding sequence is TGTGCCAGCAGCTTACCGCTAGCGGGGGGAAGGGATACGCAGTATTTT. It encodes CASSLPLAGGRDTQYF. Full variable domain (missing parts from reference TRBV7-9 and TRBJ2-3): DTGVSQNPRHKITKRGQNVTFRCDPISEHNRLYWYRQTLGQGPEFLTYFQNEAQLEKSRLLSDRFSAERPKGSFSTLEIQRTEQGDSAMYLCASSLPLAGGRDTQYFGPGTRLTVL.

The V gene is TRBV5-1, the J gene TRBJ1-2, with D possibly TRBD1 on 5 matching bases. The CDR3 sequence is 15 residues long. Deletions cut 0 bases from V and 8 bases from J, with 17 bases between. Germline CDR1 is SGHRS and CDR2 is YFSETQ. DNA for the CDR3: TGCGCCAGCAGCTTGGAGGGGAGTATAGCGGCCGGCTACACCTTC. This translates into CASSLEGSIAAGYTF.

The V gene is TRBV7-6, the J gene TRBJ2-5; 8 nucleotides agree with TRBD1. The CDR3 consists of 22 residues. From germline, CDR1 is SGHVS and CDR2 FNYEAQ. Germline trimming cut 1 base from V and 0 bases from J; bases unmatched to any gene: 22. CDR3 coding DNA: TGTGCCAGCAGCTTAGAGTTGCCAAGTGGACAGGGTAGGGGACAGTACCAAGAGACCCAGTACTTC. This translates into CASSLELPSGQGRGQYQETQYF.

The chain combines TRBV6-6 with TRBJ2-1, with 10 bases matching TRBD2. CDR3 size: 16 residues. The V gene end was trimmed by 5 bases and the J gene end by 8 bases; junction bases not matched to a gene: 12. Looked up from germline, CDR1 is MNHNY and CDR2 is SVGAGI (reference sequence). The chain's CDR3 is CASSGKSGGAFHEQFF. The CDR3 DNA is TGTGCCAGCAGTGGGAAAAGCGGGGGGGCCTTTCATGAGCAGTTCTTC.

The chain links TRBV19 to TRBJ2-1; 14 bases match TRBD2. With 5 bases clipped from V and 10 bases from J, the junction kept 10 bases outside the gene matches. The germline gives CDR1 LNHDA, CDR2 SQIVND (reference sequence). The CDR3 is 16 amino acids. The CDR3 bases are TGTGCCAGTAGTCCCGGGACTAGCGGGGGCCGGGGGGAGCAGTTCTTC. This codes for CASSPGTSGGRGEQFF.

This chain joins TRBV15 and TRBJ1-2; TRBD1 might be the D (6 bases). Germline CDR1 is LNHNV and CDR2 is YYDKDF (reference sequence). CDR3 length: 19 amino acids. Trimming removed 0 bases at V and 4 bases at J, with 24 bases between. The CDR3 sequence is CATSRDYPLGQRGGYGYTF. In DNA form, the CDR3 reads TGTGCCACCAGCAGAGATTACCCCCTCGGACAGCGGGGAGGCTATGGCTACACCTTC.

The V gene is TRBV5-6, the J gene TRBJ2-7; TRBD1 matches 12 bases. Germline loops: CDR1 SGHDT, CDR2 YYEEEE. The CDR3 has 14 residues. With V trimmed by 4 bases and J by 6 bases, 5 bases remained unmatched. The CDR3 DNA reads as TGTGCCAGCAGCCAGGGACAGGGGGCCTCCGAGCAGTACTTC. This gives the protein CASSQGQGASEQYF.

CDR3 DNA sequence: TGTGCCAGCAGATGGAGGGGCACTGAAGCTTTCTTT. It specifies CASRWRGTEAFF. The V and J genes are TRBV6-5 and TRBJ1-1; a weak D match, TRBD1 (5 bases). Looked up from germline, CDR1 is MNHEY and CDR2 is SVGAGI. Trimming removed 6 bases from V and 4 bases from J, with 9 bases in between. CDR3 length: 12 amino acids.

The V call is TRBV30, the J call TRBJ1-1; D may be TRBD1 (5 bases). This CDR3 contains 15 residues. The V and J ends lost 4 bases and 11 bases respectively, with 26 bases between them. CDR1 and CDR2 (germline): GTSNPN, SVGIG (reference sequence). The CDR3 protein is CAWTPASSGTIRAFF. In DNA form, the CDR3 reads TGTGCCTGGACCCCTGCCTCGTCGGGGACTATCCGGGCTTTCTTT.

The CDR3 DNA reads TGTGCCAGCAGCTTATTCTCAAGCGGAGCAACCTACGAGCAGTACTTC. Translated, it gives CASSLFSSGATYEQYF. The rearrangement joins TRBV7-6 to TRBJ2-7, with a tentative D call TRBD2 (5 bases). Trimming stripped 2 bases from V and 2 bases from J, with 16 bases between. Germline V CDR1 and CDR2: SGHVS, FNYEAQ. The CDR3 runs 16 residues. The full variable domain, with the rest looked up from reference TRBV7-6 and TRBJ2-7, is GAGVSQSPRYKVTKRGQDVALRCDPISGHVSLYWYRQALGQGPEFLTYFNYEAQQDKSGLPNDRFSAERPEGSISTLTIQRTEQRDSAMYRCASSLFSSGATYEQYFGPGTRLTVT.

V gene TRBV5-6 combines with J gene TRBJ1-2, with D perhaps TRBD1 (6 bases). This CDR3 has 14 residues. The germline gives CDR1 SGHDT, CDR2 YYEEEE. Trimming stripped 4 bases from V and 3 bases from J, with 13 bases between. CDR3 coding DNA: TGTGCCAGCAGCCCCGGGACACCCTACTATGGCTACACCTTC. Translated, it gives CASSPGTPYYGYTF.

The chain carries TRBV6-1 and TRBJ1-3, with D unclear. Germline CDR1 is MNHNS and CDR2 is SASEGT. Trimming removed 1 base at V and 0 bases at J, with 10 bases between. This CDR3 contains 16 residues. The CDR3 DNA reads TGTGCCAGCAGTGAAGTTTACTTTACCTCTGGAAACACCATATATTTT. It translates to CASSEVYFTSGNTIYF.

The chain links TRBV6-6 to TRBJ2-1; 10 positions match TRBD2. Germline V gene lookup returns CDR1 MNHNY and CDR2 SVGAGI (reference sequence). J lost 10 bases, V lost 8 bases, and 5 bases had no gene match. The CDR3 totals 12 residues. The DNA of the CDR3 is TGTGCCAGCGACCTAGCGGGGGCCGAGCAGTTCTTC. It codes for CASDLAGAEQFF.

This chain joins TRBV12-5 and TRBJ2-5, with D maybe TRBD2 (5 bases). This CDR3 is built from 15 residues. CDR1 is LGHNT and CDR2 is FRNRAP in the germline V gene. V was pared by 1 base and J by 2 bases, with 11 bases between. CDR3 loop: CASGLGRAEQETQYF. CDR3 sequence (DNA): TGTGCTAGTGGTTTGGGTCGAGCGGAACAAGAGACCCAGTACTTC.

This clone is a singleton in its sample. V usage is TRBV6-1 and J usage is TRBJ1-2; D is uncertain. This CDR3 region has 13 residues. The V and J ends lost 2 bases and 3 bases respectively, with 7 bases between them. Germline V gives CDR1 MNHNS, CDR2 SASEGT. This CDR3 is CASSEYGDYGYTF. The CDR3 DNA is TGTGCCAGCAGTGAATACGGTGACTATGGCTACACCTTC.

The rearrangement uses TRBV7-2 and TRBJ2-3; 8 bases match TRBD2. Germline values: CDR1 SGHTA, CDR2 FQGNSA. With V trimmed by 0 bases and J by 0 bases, 5 bases remained unmatched. There are 17 residues in the CDR3. The CDR3 sequence: CASSLAQASGSTDTQYF. The CDR3 DNA reads as TGTGCCAGCAGCTTAGCACAAGCTAGCGGGAGCACAGATACGCAGTATTTT.

This chain joins TRBV11-2 and TRBJ2-7, with D maybe TRBD2 (6 bases). Per germline, CDR1 SGHAT and CDR2 FQNNGV. With 5 bases removed from V and 2 bases from J, the gap between germline ends came to 7 bases. The length of the CDR3 is 12 residues. The CDR3 DNA follows: TGTGCCAGCAGCCCGGGAGCCTACGAGCAGTACTTC. Encoded protein: CASSPGAYEQYF.

The rearrangement links TRBV5-1 to TRBJ1-1; TRBD1 might be the D (5 bases). This CDR3 comprises 14 residues. Trimming took 4 bases from V and 1 from J, leaving 11 bases between them. The V gene's germline CDR1 is SGHRS and CDR2 YFSETQ. CDR3 in amino acids: CASSQRGQNTEAFF. As DNA, the CDR3 is TGCGCCAGCAGCCAGCGGGGCCAGAACACTGAAGCTTTCTTT.

The table lists this clone with a few counts. The gene calls are TRBV5-1 and TRBJ2-5, with 11 bases lining up with TRBD2. The CDR3 is 16 residues long. The germline V gene encodes CDR1 SGHRS and CDR2 YFSETQ. With V trimmed by 3 bases and J by 4 bases, 8 bases remained unmatched. DNA for the CDR3: TGCGCCAGCAGCTCCTCTAGCGGGGGGATTGGAGAGACCCAGTACTTC. This sequence encodes CASSSSSGGIGETQYF.

This clone was recorded a few times. This CDR3 is CASSLAGQTYGYTF. In DNA form, the CDR3 reads TGTGCCAGCAGCTTGGCTGGACAGACCTATGGCTACACCTTC. V is TRBV7-9 and J is TRBJ1-2; D perhaps matches TRBD1 (6 bases). V was clipped by 3 bases and J by 4 bases, with 12 bases between them. The CDR3 totals 14 residues. Germline loops: CDR1 SEHNR, CDR2 FQNEAQ (reference sequence).

The CDR3 region is CASSLVGGAGGYTF. The CDR3 coding sequence is TGTGCCAGCAGTTTAGTAGGGGGCGCCGGTGGCTACACCTTC. The chain is built from TRBV28 and TRBJ1-2, with 7 nucleotides matching TRBD1. This CDR3 is 14 amino acids long. Trimming cost V 2 bases and J 7 bases; bases outside gene matches: 7. CDR1 is MDHEN, CDR2 SYDVKM, per germline.